This T cell receptor (beta chain) stems from a study of regulatory T cells in long-lasting Graves disease. This clonotype was found once. Through Arm-PCR of CDR3 regions and iRepertoire HTBI primers, TCR beta libraries were built. TCRdb reanalysed the multiplex PCR reads using MiXCR and keeps one entry per CDR3 protein. The data contain fewer than 550,000 distinct CDR3 sequences, over 15% of them seen just once; the ten biggest clones take up less than 30%. Noted time point: newly diagnosed GD, antithyroid drugs for less than 3 months. The authors made the TCR library using RNA they extracted from PBMCs. CDR1 and CDR2 from the germline V gene are MNHNS and SASEGT. The CDR3 spans 15 residues. V shed 8 bases and J 4 bases; nucleotides not matched to a gene: 6. The data were also submitted as part of a second study, on T cells in Graves' hyperthyroidism and ophthalmopathy.

Source: peripheral blood mononuclear cells (PBMCs), taken at new diagnosis, from a patient treated with antithyroid drugs. The source of this sequence is a woman younger than 35 with Graves disease. The V and J genes are TRBV6-1 and TRBJ2-2; TRBD1 agrees at 11 bases. CDR3 region: CASGRTGGLTGELFF. The CDR3 nucleotides read TGTGCCAGCGGACGGACAGGGGGCCTCACCGGGGAGCTGTTTTTT.